This TCR beta chain was obtained from a study of T cell responses to AZD1222 COVID-19 vaccine. The germline V and J ends were trimmed by 9 bases and 0 bases, with 15 bases remaining between them. Germline lookup yields CDR1 LNHDA and CDR2 SQIVND (reference sequence). The CDR3 covers 15 residues. Worth noting for this clone: Antigen specificity is unknown.

Using immunoSEQ multiplex PCR, the repertoire was profiled, and TCRdb retains in-frame clones only, with some absent. The sample includes about 140,000 clones, around 88% of them seen just once. Study results and limitations: Females outnumbered males among donors, who were mostly white British; clonal diversity was possibly underestimated. Seropositivity was recorded at baseline in only a handful of AZD1222 recipients. Across spike, vaccine-associated CD4 TCRs were found, dominant at 160-218 and 743-854.

The input for sequencing was peripheral blood, taken on day 0 of AZD1222 vaccination. The receptor was isolated from an adult in good health. V and J are TRBV19 and TRBJ1-5; D is ambiguous. The CDR3 DNA sequence: TGTGCCAGCCAAGGACGGCTCGATAGCAATCAGCCCCAGCATTTT. It translates to CASQGRLDSNQPQHF.